These T cell receptor beta chains were read from a single sample in a study of radiation and T cells in renal cell carcinoma. This table comes from immunoSEQ multiplex PCR, and its TCRdb copy is limited to in-frame clones, with some not included. The top ten hold less than 2.5% of the sample, which has roughly 120,000 clones, 75% to 90% seen once. This specimen was blood, taken from a patient whose treatment included radiotherapy and nephrectomy. The receptors come from a woman aged 60 to 75 with renal cell carcinoma. Both conserved end residues are part of each CDR3. The D gene is left open where the match is weak. Only some rows state a clone size, as once, few, many or a class for expanded clones.

CDR3nt: TGTGCCAGCAGCTTAGTAGCGGGAGGGCCAGATACGCAGTATTTT
CDR3aa: CASSLVAGGPDTQYF
v_gene: TRBV7-2
abundance: .
j_gene: TRBJ2-3
d_gene: TRBD2

CDR3nt: TGTGCCAGTAGTAATCTAGCGGGAGATTTCAGTGAGCAGTTCTTC
CDR3aa: CASSNLAGDFSEQFF
v_gene: TRBV19
abundance: .
j_gene: TRBJ2-1
d_gene: TRBD2

CDR3nt: TGTGCCAGCAGCTTAAGGCTTTTCGAGACCCAGTACTTC
CDR3aa: CASSLRLFETQYF
v_gene: TRBV7-9
abundance: .
j_gene: TRBJ2-5
d_gene: .

CDR3nt: TGTGCCAGCAGTTTATCACTCGGGGGTCTTGGCGGCTACACCTTC
CDR3aa: CASSLSLGGLGGYTF
v_gene: TRBV28
abundance: few
j_gene: TRBJ1-2
d_gene: .

CDR3nt: TGTGCCAGCAGCCCCAGGCACAACCTCGGGGAGCTGTTTTTT
CDR3aa: CASSPRHNLGELFF
v_gene: TRBV7-2
abundance: .
j_gene: TRBJ2-2
d_gene: .

CDR3nt: TGTGCCAGCAGCCCCAAACGGGGCAATTCACCCCTCCACTTT
CDR3aa: CASSPKRGNSPLHF
v_gene: TRBV7-9
abundance: .
j_gene: TRBJ1-6
d_gene: .

CDR3nt: TGTGCCAGCAGCTTAGCGTTGGGGAGCGGGAGGGAATTTGAGCAGTTCTTC
CDR3aa: CASSLALGSGREFEQFF
v_gene: TRBV7-9
abundance: .
j_gene: TRBJ2-1
d_gene: TRBD2

CDR3nt: TGTGCCAGCCACGGCCCCGGGGGCACGGGTGAAGCTTTCTTT
CDR3aa: CASHGPGGTGEAFF
v_gene: TRBV7-6
abundance: .
j_gene: TRBJ1-1
d_gene: .

CDR3nt: TGCGCCAGCAGCTTGGACAGGGGCGAATATGGCTACACCTTC
CDR3aa: CASSLDRGEYGYTF
v_gene: TRBV5-1
abundance: .
j_gene: TRBJ1-2
d_gene: TRBD1

CDR3nt: TGTGCCAGCTCCTCAGAGCATAGCAATCAGCCCCAGCATTTT
CDR3aa: CASSSEHSNQPQHF
v_gene: TRBV18
abundance: few
j_gene: TRBJ1-5
d_gene: .

CDR3nt: TGTGCCAGCAGTAGGGCGGGAGATACGCAGTATTTT
CDR3aa: CASSRAGDTQYF
v_gene: TRBV9
abundance: .
j_gene: TRBJ2-3
d_gene: .

CDR3nt: TGTGCCAGCAGCTTAGGTCTAGTGGGAGTCGCTGGGGCCAACGTCCTGACTTTC
CDR3aa: CASSLGLVGVAGANVLTF
v_gene: TRBV7-2
abundance: .
j_gene: TRBJ2-6
d_gene: .

CDR3nt: TGTGCCAGCAGTGGACAGGGGATTCTCGAAAAACTGTTTTTT
CDR3aa: CASSGQGILEKLFF
v_gene: TRBV2
abundance: .
j_gene: TRBJ1-4
d_gene: TRBD1

CDR3nt: TGTGCCACCACCCCCCCGAACAGAAACACTGAAGCTTTCTTT
CDR3aa: CATTPPNRNTEAFF
v_gene: TRBV6-5
abundance: once
j_gene: TRBJ1-1
d_gene: .

CDR3nt: TGTGCCAGCAGCTTAGACGGGCGGATAGCTAACTATGGCTACACCTTC
CDR3aa: CASSLDGRIANYGYTF
v_gene: TRBV11-2
abundance: .
j_gene: TRBJ1-2
d_gene: .

CDR3nt: TGTGCCGCTTCCAGGGACCCCCGAGCCTACGAGCAGTACTTC
CDR3aa: CAASRDPRAYEQYF
v_gene: TRBV6-5
abundance: .
j_gene: TRBJ2-7
d_gene: .

CDR3nt: TGTGCCAGCAGTTTATCGGGCGGCTATGGCTACACCTTC
CDR3aa: CASSLSGGYGYTF
v_gene: TRBV27
abundance: .
j_gene: TRBJ1-2
d_gene: .

CDR3nt: TGTGCCAGCAGCTTAGCGCTCAGGACAGGAAAACTGTTTTTT
CDR3aa: CASSLALRTGKLFF
v_gene: TRBV7-2
abundance: .
j_gene: TRBJ1-4
d_gene: TRBD1

CDR3nt: TGTGCCATCAGTGATCCCGGTGAAGATGAGCAGTTCTTC
CDR3aa: CAISDPGEDEQFF
v_gene: TRBV10-3
abundance: .
j_gene: TRBJ2-1
d_gene: .

CDR3nt: TGCAGCGCCCTGACAGGGGGCGCTTACACCGGGGAGCTGTTTTTT
CDR3aa: CSALTGGAYTGELFF
v_gene: TRBV29-1
abundance: .
j_gene: TRBJ2-2
d_gene: TRBD1

CDR3nt: TGTGCCAGTACTCCCCCCCCATGGGGGGACAAGAGGAGAACTGAAGCTTTCTTT
CDR3aa: CASTPPPWGDKRRTEAFF
v_gene: TRBV19
abundance: .
j_gene: TRBJ1-1
d_gene: .

CDR3nt: TGTGCCAGCAGCGTATACGGGAGCGAATACGAGCAGTACTTC
CDR3aa: CASSVYGSEYEQYF
v_gene: TRBV9
abundance: once
j_gene: TRBJ2-7
d_gene: .

CDR3nt: TGTGCCAGCACTTTAACGACAGGGAGGGAAGAGACCCAGTACTTC
CDR3aa: CASTLTTGREETQYF
v_gene: TRBV6-5
abundance: .
j_gene: TRBJ2-5
d_gene: .

CDR3nt: TGTGCCAGCAGCCAAATTAACAGGGGCTTAGGATACTTC
CDR3aa: CASSQINRGLGYF
v_gene: TRBV4-2
abundance: .
j_gene: TRBJ2-7
d_gene: TRBD1

CDR3nt: TGTGCCAGCCAGCAAGGAACAGGGGCCTACGAGCAGTACTTC
CDR3aa: CASQQGTGAYEQYF
v_gene: TRBV6-1
abundance: .
j_gene: TRBJ2-7
d_gene: TRBD1

CDR3nt: TGTGCCAGTAGTATCGACCGGGACAGGTCTGGAAACACCATATATTTT
CDR3aa: CASSIDRDRSGNTIYF
v_gene: TRBV19
abundance: few
j_gene: TRBJ1-3
d_gene: TRBD1

CDR3nt: TGCGCCAGCAGCCTGGGCTCCTACGAGCAGTACTTC
CDR3aa: CASSLGSYEQYF
v_gene: TRBV10-2
abundance: .
j_gene: TRBJ2-7
d_gene: .

CDR3nt: TGTGCCAGCAGCTTCCCCCACACCCCGGGGACCGGGGAGCTGTTTTTT
CDR3aa: CASSFPHTPGTGELFF
v_gene: TRBV5-4
abundance: .
j_gene: TRBJ2-2
d_gene: .

CDR3nt: TGCGCCAGCAGCTTGGATCAGGGTATGATAGGCTACACCTTC
CDR3aa: CASSLDQGMIGYTF
v_gene: TRBV5-1
abundance: .
j_gene: TRBJ1-2
d_gene: .

CDR3nt: TGTGCCAGCAGTAGGGACTTTGCCTACGAGCAGTACTTC
CDR3aa: CASSRDFAYEQYF
v_gene: TRBV6-1
abundance: few
j_gene: TRBJ2-7
d_gene: .

CDR3nt: TGTGCCATATCTTGGGACAGGGACGAGCAGTACTTC
CDR3aa: CAISWDRDEQYF
v_gene: TRBV10-3
abundance: .
j_gene: TRBJ2-7
d_gene: TRBD1

CDR3nt: TGTGCCAGCAGCTTGGCCAGGGGAGGTTCACCCCTCCACTTT
CDR3aa: CASSLARGGSPLHF
v_gene: TRBV5-4
abundance: .
j_gene: TRBJ1-6
d_gene: .

CDR3nt: TGTGCCAGCTCACCACGGGATTCGGCAGAGACCCAGTACTTC
CDR3aa: CASSPRDSAETQYF
v_gene: TRBV18
abundance: once
j_gene: TRBJ2-5
d_gene: .

CDR3nt: TGTGCCAGCAGGTCACAGGGGGTCCCCTCCTACGAGCAGTACTTC
CDR3aa: CASRSQGVPSYEQYF
v_gene: TRBV27
abundance: .
j_gene: TRBJ2-7
d_gene: TRBD1

CDR3nt: TGTGCCAGCATAAAGGTTAACACTGAAGCTTTCTTT
CDR3aa: CASIKVNTEAFF
v_gene: TRBV28
abundance: .
j_gene: TRBJ1-1
d_gene: .

CDR3nt: TGTGCCAGCCGTCAGGGGGCTTACGAGCAGTACTTC
CDR3aa: CASRQGAYEQYF
v_gene: TRBV7-9
abundance: few
j_gene: TRBJ2-7
d_gene: TRBD1

CDR3nt: TGTGCCAGTAGTATTGACAGGGAATACGAGCAGTACTTC
CDR3aa: CASSIDREYEQYF
v_gene: TRBV19
abundance: many
j_gene: TRBJ2-7
d_gene: TRBD1

CDR3nt: TGTGCCAGCAGTGGGACACTGACGAACACCGGGGAGCTGTTTTTT
CDR3aa: CASSGTLTNTGELFF
v_gene: TRBV2
abundance: .
j_gene: TRBJ2-2
d_gene: .

CDR3nt: TGTGCCAGCAGCCATAGACAGGCTAGCACAGATACGCAGTATTTT
CDR3aa: CASSHRQASTDTQYF
v_gene: TRBV7-9
abundance: .
j_gene: TRBJ2-3
d_gene: .

CDR3nt: TGTGCCAGCAGTTCTCTCCAGGGGGCTACTGGGGCCAACGTCCTGACTTTC
CDR3aa: CASSSLQGATGANVLTF
v_gene: TRBV27
abundance: .
j_gene: TRBJ2-6
d_gene: TRBD1

CDR3nt: TGTGCCAGCAGCCCCGGCGGCGGGGGGTCCTGGGAGCAGTACTTC
CDR3aa: CASSPGGGGSWEQYF
v_gene: TRBV28
abundance: .
j_gene: TRBJ2-7
d_gene: TRBD2

CDR3nt: TGTGCCAGCAGGGTGGGAGGATATCACAATGAGCAGTTCTTC
CDR3aa: CASRVGGYHNEQFF
v_gene: TRBV27
abundance: .
j_gene: TRBJ2-1
d_gene: .

CDR3nt: TGTGCCAGCAGTTTATTAGGGACAGGGGATGAAAAACTGTTTTTT
CDR3aa: CASSLLGTGDEKLFF
v_gene: TRBV27
abundance: .
j_gene: TRBJ1-4
d_gene: TRBD1

CDR3nt: TGTGCCATCAGTGATGGGCCTTACCTCGATTCTGGAAACACCATATATTTT
CDR3aa: CAISDGPYLDSGNTIYF
v_gene: TRBV10-3
abundance: .
j_gene: TRBJ1-3
d_gene: .

CDR3nt: TGTGCCAGCAGCGTACAGGACGGAGAGACCCAGTACTTC
CDR3aa: CASSVQDGETQYF
v_gene: TRBV9
abundance: few
j_gene: TRBJ2-5
d_gene: .

CDR3nt: TGCGCCAGCAGCCAGACTCGAACTCAAGAGACCCAGTACTTC
CDR3aa: CASSQTRTQETQYF
v_gene: TRBV4-1
abundance: .
j_gene: TRBJ2-5
d_gene: .

CDR3nt: TGTGCCAGCAGCCGATCAAGGACAGGAGGAAACACCATATATTTT
CDR3aa: CASSRSRTGGNTIYF
v_gene: TRBV6-5
abundance: .
j_gene: TRBJ1-3
d_gene: TRBD1

CDR3nt: TGTGCCAGCAGCGTAGGCAGCAATCAGCCCCAGCATTTT
CDR3aa: CASSVGSNQPQHF
v_gene: TRBV9
abundance: .
j_gene: TRBJ1-5
d_gene: .

CDR3nt: TGTGCCAGCAGCTACGACAATCTGAACACCGGGGAGCTGTTTTTT
CDR3aa: CASSYDNLNTGELFF
v_gene: TRBV5-4
abundance: .
j_gene: TRBJ2-2
d_gene: .

CDR3nt: TGCAGCGTCGGAGAACAGAATAACTATGGCTACACCTTC
CDR3aa: CSVGEQNNYGYTF
v_gene: TRBV29-1
abundance: .
j_gene: TRBJ1-2
d_gene: .

CDR3nt: TGCGCCAGCAGCCAAGATGGAGGAACCGACAATCAGCCCCAGCATTTT
CDR3aa: CASSQDGGTDNQPQHF
v_gene: TRBV4-1
abundance: once
j_gene: TRBJ1-5
d_gene: .

CDR3nt: TGTGCCAGCAGCGTCAGCGGCAGTTACCAAGAGACCCAGTACTTC
CDR3aa: CASSVSGSYQETQYF
v_gene: TRBV13
abundance: .
j_gene: TRBJ2-5
d_gene: .

CDR3nt: TGTGCCAGCAGTTACGGGGTGAGCGCTTTCTTT
CDR3aa: CASSYGVSAFF
v_gene: TRBV6-5
abundance: few
j_gene: TRBJ1-1
d_gene: .

CDR3nt: TGTGCCAGCAGCTTAACGGAGGACGAGCAGTACTTC
CDR3aa: CASSLTEDEQYF
v_gene: TRBV7-6
abundance: .
j_gene: TRBJ2-7
d_gene: .

CDR3nt: TGTGCCAGCAGCTTTTCGCCAGGGCCAATCTACGAGCAGTACTTC
CDR3aa: CASSFSPGPIYEQYF
v_gene: TRBV5-4
abundance: .
j_gene: TRBJ2-7
d_gene: .

CDR3nt: TGTGCCAGCAGCTCACCGGGCCAGGGCGGTACTGAAGCTTTCTTT
CDR3aa: CASSSPGQGGTEAFF
v_gene: TRBV5-6
abundance: once
j_gene: TRBJ1-1
d_gene: .

CDR3nt: TGTGCCATCAGTGATGCGCGGCAGGGGTCTGGAAACACCATATATTTT
CDR3aa: CAISDARQGSGNTIYF
v_gene: TRBV10-3
abundance: few
j_gene: TRBJ1-3
d_gene: .